A single sample is the source of the 16 T cell receptor beta chains below, sequenced in a study of blood T cell repertoires in COVID-19. Clones were sequenced by immunoSEQ multiplex PCR, and TCRdb holds only the in-frame ones, with some missing. The sample includes about 29,000 clones, about four fifths of them seen just once. Sequencing was done on a sample of peripheral blood. The receptors were gathered from an older man with active COVID-19.

J is TRBJ2-1 and V is TRBV29-1; 8 positions agree with TRBD2. V lost 4 bases, J lost 4 bases, and 6 bases stayed unmatched. The germline CDR1 and CDR2 sequences are SQVTM and ANQGSEA. The CDR3 length is 14 residues. The CDR3 sequence: CSVASRGGYNEQFF. CDR3 DNA sequence: TGCAGCGTTGCCTCCCGGGGGGGTTACAATGAGCAGTTCTTC.

CDR3 sequence: CASSRAGRYNEQFF. The DNA for the CDR3 is TGCGCCAGCAGTCGGGCAGGGAGGTACAATGAGCAGTTCTTC. V gene TRBV23-1 combines with J gene TRBJ2-1, with a tentative D call TRBD2 (6 bases). TRBV23-1 qualifies as an ORF whose function is uncertain. The CDR3 is 14 amino acids. V lost 4 bases and J 4 bases, leaving 11 bases between the germline ends.

This chain connects TRBV7-2 to TRBJ1-1, with unresolved D. Per germline, CDR1 SGHTA and CDR2 FQGNSA. Trimming cost V 8 bases and J 3 bases, with 16 bases left between them. CDR3 length: 14 residues. This CDR3 is CASDPLQRHTEAFF. The CDR3, as DNA: TGTGCCAGCGACCCCTTGCAGAGGCACACTGAAGCTTTCTTT.

The chain has TRBV20-1 and TRBJ2-7; TRBD2 is a possible D gene (5 bases). V shed 3 bases and J shed 5 bases, with 8 bases lying between them. Germline lookup yields CDR1 DFQATT and CDR2 SNEGSKA (reference sequence). This CDR3 spans 11 amino acids. This CDR3 reads CSASDGDEQYF. The CDR3 bases are TGCAGTGCTAGCGACGGGGACGAGCAGTACTTC.

The chain combines TRBV6-2 or TRBV6-3 with TRBJ2-1; 8 positions agree with TRBD2. This CDR3 is 15 amino acids long. The ends lost 3 bases at V and 8 bases at J; junction bases unmatched: 9. Germline CDR1 reads MNHEY; CDR2 reads SVGEGT. The CDR3 spells CASSYYGGAGDEQFF. The DNA for the CDR3 is TGTGCCAGCAGTTATTACGGGGGGGCCGGCGATGAGCAGTTCTTC.

This rearrangement joins TRBV5-4 to TRBJ1-1, with no clear D. From germline, CDR1 is SGHNT and CDR2 YYREEE (reference sequence). The V gene lost 0 bases and the J gene lost 0 bases, with 9 bases spanning the gap. This CDR3 has 15 residues. CDR3 residues: CASSLGPEMNTEAFF. CDR3 bases: TGTGCCAGCAGCTTGGGGCCGGAGATGAACACTGAAGCTTTCTTT.

V usage is TRBV5-1 and J usage is TRBJ1-1; a possible D gene is TRBD1 (5 bases). CDR1 is SGHRS, CDR2 YFSETQ, per germline. CDR3 length equals 11 residues. Trimming removed 6 bases from V and 8 bases from J, with 11 bases in between. The CDR3 reads CASIGVGEAFF. In nucleotides, the CDR3 is TGCGCCAGCATAGGGGTAGGAGAAGCTTTCTTT.

In this sample, this clone turned up once. CDR3 region: CASRITGYGYTF. CDR3 bases: TGCGCCAGCAGAATAACGGGCTATGGCTACACCTTC. The chain employs TRBV5-1 and TRBJ1-2, with no clear D. From germline, CDR1 is SGHRS and CDR2 YFSETQ. V was trimmed by 5 bases and J by 4 bases, leaving 9 bases between them. This CDR3 is 12 amino acids long. Combining the CDR3 with reference TRBV5-1 and TRBJ1-2 gives the whole variable domain KAGVTQTPRYLIKTRGQQVTLSCSPISGHRSVSWYQQTPGQGLQFLFEYFSETQRNKGNFPGRFSGRQFSNSRSEMNVSTLELGDSALYLCASRITGYGYTFGSGTRLTVV.

This chain links TRBV29-1 with TRBJ1-1, with 9 positions matching TRBD1. The V segment lost 5 bases and the J segment 3 bases; nucleotides outside the gene matches: 4. Germline V lookup: CDR1 SQVTM, CDR2 ANQGSEA. The length of the CDR3 is 13 residues. CDR3 coding DNA: TGCAGCGTTATAACAGGGGGCTACACTGAAGCTTTCTTT. Its protein product is CSVITGGYTEAFF. Supplemented by reference TRBV29-1 and TRBJ1-1, the full variable domain reads SAVISQKPSRDICQRGTSLTIQCQVDSQVTMMFWYRQQPGQSLTLIATANQGSEATYESGFVIDKFPISRPNLTFSTLTVSNMSPEDSSIYLCSVITGGYTEAFFGQGTRLTVV.

This clone was seen a few times. The rearrangement uses TRBV12-5 and TRBJ2-4, with D possibly TRBD1 on 7 matching bases. Germline CDR1 is LGHNT and CDR2 is FRNRAP. Trimming stripped 8 bases from V and 1 base from J, with 9 bases between. The CDR3 has 13 amino acids. CDR3 nucleotide sequence: TGTGCTAGTTCAGGGGGGGCCAAAAACATTCAGTACTTC. Translating it yields CASSGGAKNIQYF.

This chain's CDR3 is CASSDPRGRLSGNTIYF. The DNA for the CDR3 is TGTGCCAGCAGCGACCCCAGGGGGAGACTCTCTGGAAACACCATATATTTT. The chain has TRBV7-9 and TRBJ1-3; 7 bases align to TRBD1. Germline V CDR1 and CDR2: SEHNR, FQNEAQ (reference sequence). J gave up 0 bases and V 5 bases, and 10 bases lay outside the gene matches. The CDR3 runs 17 residues. The full variable domain, rest sourced from reference TRBV7-9 and TRBJ1-3, is DTGVSQNPRHKITKRGQNVTFRCDPISEHNRLYWYRQTLGQGPEFLTYFQNEAQLEKSRLLSDRFSAERPKGSFSTLEIQRTEQGDSAMYLCASSDPRGRLSGNTIYFGEGSWLTVV.

The chain combines TRBV5-8 with TRBJ1-5, with 7 nucleotides matching TRBD1. The CDR3 consists of 17 residues. CDR1 SGHTS and CDR2 YDEGEE come from the germline V gene. V shed 0 bases, J shed 3 bases, and the junction held 9 bases outside the gene matches. CDR3 sequence: CASSLASWGTVNQPQHF. CDR3 in DNA: TGTGCCAGCAGCTTGGCTAGTTGGGGGACAGTCAATCAGCCCCAGCATTTT.

The chain links TRBV2 to TRBJ2-3; a weak D match, TRBD1 (5 bases). Deletions cut 7 bases from V and 2 bases from J, with 10 bases between. The CDR3 has 13 residues. Germline V gene data show CDR1 as SNHLY and CDR2 as FYNNEI. CDR3 DNA sequence: TGTGCCAGCAACCAGGGTCCCACAGATACGCAGTATTTT. Protein: CASNQGPTDTQYF.

The rearrangement uses TRBV5-1 and TRBJ2-5, with 11 bases matching TRBD1. The germline V gene has CDR1 SGHRS and CDR2 YFSETQ. V shed 4 bases and J 0 bases; nucleotides not matched to a gene: 5. The CDR3 has 16 residues. The CDR3 DNA sequence: TGCGCCAGCAGCGCAGGGACAGGGGGTTACCAAGAGACCCAGTACTTC. Its protein product is CASSAGTGGYQETQYF.

This clone has just a few counts. This rearrangement joins TRBV4-1 to TRBJ1-1, with 7 positions matching TRBD1. J was trimmed by 7 bases and V by 0 bases; bases with no gene match: 11. This CDR3 is 16 amino acids long. CDR1 and CDR2 (germline): MGHRA, YSYEKL. DNA of the CDR3: TGCGCCAGCAGCCAAGAATTGCAACAGGGGAAACATGAAGCTTTCTTT. This gives the protein CASSQELQQGKHEAFF.

This chain links TRBV7-6 with TRBJ2-5, with TRBD2 matching over 13 bases. The germline CDR1 and CDR2 sequences are SGHVS and FNYEAQ. The CDR3 covers 19 residues. Trimming took 5 bases from V and 4 from J; bases not matched to a gene: 16. The CDR3 is CASSPQSTLGLAGAETQYF. In nucleotides, the CDR3 is TGTGCCAGCAGCCCGCAAAGTACCCTCGGACTAGCGGGGGCAGAGACCCAGTACTTC.